The clone carrying this T cell receptor beta chain appeared a single time. The data are from a study of blood T cell repertoires in COVID-19. In the study overall: Researchers got acute and convalescent COVID-19 samples from the United States, Italy and Spain. PBMCs, B-cell-depleted T cells, or T cells were the source of the cDNA or gDNA that made up the material.

V was pared by 3 bases and J by 1 base, with 13 bases between. This CDR3 has 15 residues. CDR1 LGHNA and CDR2 YSLEER come from the germline V gene. In the original processing: Amplified reference gene primers provided the basis for estimating nucleated cell counts. The table came from immunoSEQ multiplex PCR; TCRdb's copy has only in-frame clones and leaves some out. V and J calls plus clone size are reproduced from that table; the DNA served to infer D and trimming. The sample includes more than 45,000 clones, more than 75% of them seen just once. The J gene is TRBJ2-7, the V gene TRBV4-3, with D possibly matching TRBD2 (5 bases). This TCR was sampled from a human donor with active COVID-19. The donor label of this sample is uncertain. The sample taken for sequencing was peripheral blood. The CDR3, as DNA: TGCGCCAGCAGCCACGGGTCCCGAGGGTCCTACGAGCAGTACTTC. This translates into CASSHGSRGSYEQYF.